The 12 T cell receptor beta chains below were found in one sample sequenced in a study of cytomegalovirus exposure and HLA in healthy donors. PCR amplification relied on 60 Vbeta primers (plus 13 Jbeta primers). Libraries were prepared by immunoSEQ multiplex PCR; TCRdb keeps only in-frame clonotypes and omits some of them. The table includes over 45,000 clones, 83% detected once. The sample taken for sequencing was PBMCs. The source is a man aged 25-45 years in good health and CMV-seronegative.

The CDR3 region has the DNA TGTGCCAGCAGCTCGGGACAGGACTCGGGCACCGGGGAGCTGTTTTTT. Its translation is CASSSGQDSGTGELFF. This sequence joins TRBV11-3 and TRBJ2-2; 8 positions match TRBD1. This CDR3 comprises 16 residues. Germline lookup yields CDR1 SGHNT and CDR2 YENEEA. V dropped 4 bases and J dropped 4; count of bases not matched to a gene: 8.

The chain joins TRBV4-3 to TRBJ1-6, with a tentative D call TRBD1 (5 bases). V lost 4 bases and J 3 bases, leaving 19 bases between the germline ends. Germline V CDR1 and CDR2: LGHNA, YSLEER. The CDR3 loop spans 18 amino acids. This CDR3 is CASSLNPSGGGYNSPLHF. The CDR3 DNA follows: TGCGCCAGCAGCCTCAATCCCAGTGGCGGGGGCTATAATTCACCCCTCCACTTT.

V and J are TRBV19 and TRBJ2-7, with a possible D match to TRBD2 (7 bases). Germline V CDR1 and CDR2: LNHDA, SQIVND (reference sequence). The V end was cut by 4 bases, the J end by 0 bases, with 13 bases between. The CDR3 is 15 amino acids. The CDR3 sequence is CASSNQGRGSYEQYF. Here the CDR3 DNA reads TGTGCCAGTAGTAATCAGGGGAGGGGCTCCTACGAGCAGTACTTC.

The chain combines TRBV6-6 with TRBJ1-5; D unresolved. Per germline, CDR1 MNHNY and CDR2 SVGAGI (reference sequence). The V end was cut by 7 bases, the J end by 6 bases, with 16 bases between. The CDR3 runs 14 residues. The CDR3 here is CASTISGVAQPQHF. As DNA, the CDR3 is TGTGCCAGCACCATTTCAGGCGTTGCTCAGCCCCAGCATTTT.

The rearrangement uses TRBV25-1 and TRBJ2-5, with 9 bases that match TRBD2. Looked up from germline, CDR1 is MGHDK and CDR2 is SYGVNS. The V gene end was trimmed by 0 bases and the J gene end by 0 bases; junction bases not matched to a gene: 5. This CDR3 is built from 17 residues. CDR3 residues: CASSEYHSSGDQETQYF. Written as DNA, the CDR3 is TGTGCCAGCAGTGAATATCATTCTAGCGGGGACCAAGAGACCCAGTACTTC.

V gene TRBV4-2 combines with J gene TRBJ2-3; the match to TRBD2 covers 11 bases. Germline V gene sequence: CDR1 LGHNA, CDR2 YNFKEQ. V shed 3 bases and J 2 bases; nucleotides not matched to a gene: 7. The CDR3 has 17 amino acids. The CDR3, as DNA: TGTGCCAGCAGCCAGATAGCGGGGGGGCTCTTCACAGATACGCAGTATTTT. Translated: CASSQIAGGLFTDTQYF.

V and J are TRBV6-1 and TRBJ2-3; D perhaps matches TRBD1 (5 bases). V was trimmed by 3 bases and J by 12 bases, leaving 10 bases between them. The CDR3 loop spans 11 amino acids. The V gene's germline CDR1 is MNHNS and CDR2 SASEGT. CDR3 in DNA: TGTGCCAGCAGTGAGGGGCCCTCACAGTATTTT. As protein: CASSEGPSQYF.

The chain employs TRBV15 and TRBJ2-7; TRBD1 matches at 7 bases. V shed 3 bases, J shed 5 bases, and the junction held 10 bases outside the gene matches. Germline values: CDR1 LNHNV, CDR2 YYDKDF (reference sequence). The CDR3 loop spans 15 amino acids. The CDR3 is CATSSGTGVKNEQYF. The CDR3 nucleotides are TGTGCCACCAGCAGTGGCACAGGGGTGAAGAACGAGCAGTACTTC.

This chain joins TRBV12-5 and TRBJ2-4, with D unclear. CDR3 length: 12 amino acids. Germline V gives CDR1 LGHNT, CDR2 FRNRAP. The ends were cut back, 2 bases at V and 15 bases at J, with 14 bases in the middle. Here the CDR3 DNA reads TGTGCTAGTGGTTTGCCACGGGTAGGCTTGTACTTC. It encodes CASGLPRVGLYF.

The chain uses TRBV5-6 and TRBJ2-3; tentatively, D is TRBD1 (5 bases). The V gene's germline CDR1 is SGHDT and CDR2 YYEEEE. V dropped 4 bases and J dropped 4 bases, with 13 bases sitting between them. CDR3 size: 14 residues. CDR3 protein: CASSPRTSADTQYF. CDR3 coding DNA: TGTGCCAGCAGCCCGAGGACAAGCGCAGATACGCAGTATTTT.

The chain combines TRBV4-3 with TRBJ1-1; possibly TRBD1 for D (6 bases). From germline, CDR1 is LGHNA and CDR2 YSLEER. The V and J ends lost 3 bases and 2 bases respectively, with 16 bases between them. This CDR3 has 16 residues. The CDR3 region is CASSHPRDNLNTEAFF. The CDR3 DNA reads as TGCGCCAGCAGCCATCCCCGGGACAATCTTAACACTGAAGCTTTCTTT.

The DNA for the CDR3 is TGTGCCAGCAGCTTGGATTATGGTCTAGCGGTCAACACAGATACGCAGTATTTT. The encoded protein is CASSLDYGLAVNTDTQYF. J is TRBJ2-3 and V is TRBV5-4, with 7 bases lining up with TRBD2. The V gene's germline CDR1 is SGHNT and CDR2 YYREEE (reference sequence). The CDR3 spans 18 residues. With 0 bases clipped from V and 2 bases from J, the junction kept 12 bases outside the gene matches.